These T cell receptor beta chains were read from a single sample in a study of tumor-infiltrating lymphocytes in oesophageal squamous cell carcinoma. TCRdb re-derived calls from the PCR reads in MiXCR, one entry per CDR3 protein. The repertoire includes about 17,000 distinct CDR3 sequences, approximately 45% of them detected once, and roughly 36% sits in the top ten. Sequencing used normal esophageal tissue next to the tumor. These receptors all come from a female donor with esophageal squamous cell carcinoma. Both conserved end residues are part of each CDR3. The D gene is left open where the match is weak. Clone size, where shown, is once, few, many, or a class for clones that have expanded.

>.|TRBV4-1|.|TRBJ2-4
CASSQGTEQYF
TGCGCCAGCAGCCAAGGGACGGAGCAGTACTTC
>.|TRBV6-1|TRBD2|TRBJ2-1
CASSVGRGGYNEQFF
TGTGCCAGCAGTGTAGGGCGGGGGGGATACAATGAGCAGTTCTTC
>.|TRBV7-2|TRBD2|TRBJ2-7
CASSLGSSGSSYEQYF
TGTGCCAGCAGCTTAGGTTCTAGCGGGAGCTCCTACGAGCAGTACTTC
>.|TRBV15|TRBD1|TRBJ2-1
CATTRKKTAGGSYEQFF
TGTGCCACCACCAGGAAGAAGACGGCAGGGGGCTCCTACGAGCAGTTCTTC
>.|TRBV12-3/TRBV12-4|TRBD2|TRBJ2-5
CASSLGSGSYNEQYF
TGTGCCAGCAGTTTGGGTAGCGGGTCCTACAATGAGCAGTACTTC
>.|TRBV7-2|.|TRBJ2-7
CASSGGRSYEQYF
TGTGCCAGCAGCGGGGGGAGATCCTACGAGCAGTACTTC
>.|TRBV4-2|TRBD1|TRBJ2-2
CASSQLRTGNTGELFF
TGTGCCAGCAGCCAACTTAGGACAGGGAACACCGGGGAGCTGTTTTTT
>.|TRBV7-4|.|TRBJ1-2
CASSRLRDGYTF
TGTGCCAGCAGCCGTCTTAGGGATGGCTACACCTTC
>.|TRBV7-3|.|TRBJ2-5
CASSLSRPSPQETQYF
TGTGCCAGCAGCTTATCGAGACCGTCCCCTCAAGAGACCCAGTACTTC
>.|TRBV10-3|TRBD2|TRBJ2-2
CAISVSSSGRNTGELFF
TGTGCCATCAGTGTGTCTTCTAGCGGGAGGAACACCGGGGAGCTGTTTTTT
>.|TRBV7-6|.|TRBJ2-3
CASSLIQRGGGWDTQYF
TGTGCCAGCAGCTTAATTCAACGGGGAGGGGGATGGGATACGCAGTATTTT
>few|TRBV6-1|.|TRBJ2-1
CASRTSSYNEQFF
TGTGCCAGCAGGACTAGCTCCTACAATGAGCAGTTCTTC
>.|TRBV12-3/TRBV12-4|.|TRBJ2-7
CASSFVGSEQYF
TGTGCCAGCAGTTTTGTTGGGAGCGAGCAGTACTTC
>.|TRBV6-1|.|TRBJ2-7
CATRTETYEQYF
TGTGCCACCCGGACAGAAACCTACGAGCAGTACTTC
>.|TRBV3-1|.|TRBJ2-5
CASSQFQETQYF
TGTGCCAGCAGCCAGTTTCAAGAGACCCAGTACTTC
>.|TRBV11-2|.|TRBJ2-3
CASSPDGEETQYF
TGTGCCAGCAGCCCTGACGGGGAAGAGACCCAGTATTTT
>once|TRBV5-6|.|TRBJ2-1
CASSLAFILNEQFF
TGTGCCAGCAGCTTGGCCTTTATCCTAAATGAGCAGTTCTTC
>.|TRBV7-9|.|TRBJ2-2
CASSRGSGAGELFF
TGTGCCAGCAGCCGAGGCTCGGGAGCCGGGGAGCTGTTTTTT
>.|TRBV7-6|TRBD2|TRBJ2-1
CASSLEPGGSSYNEQFF
TGTGCTAGCAGCTTAGAGCCGGGAGGGAGCTCCTACAATGAGCAGTTCTTC
>.|TRBV7-3|.|TRBJ2-1
CASSLTQGEQFF
TGTGCCAGCAGCTTAACCCAGGGGGAGCAGTTCTTC
>.|TRBV20-1|.|TRBJ2-4
CSARDRGGIAKNIQYF
TGCAGTGCTAGAGATCGAGGCGGAATAGCCAAAAACATTCAGTACTTC
>.|TRBV7-3|TRBD2|TRBJ2-1
CASSASGTRNNEQFF
TGTGCCAGCAGCGCTAGCGGAACGCGGAACAATGAGCAGTTCTTC
>.|TRBV14|.|TRBJ2-5
CASSPTLGSQETQYF
TGTGCCAGCAGCCCGACTCTAGGTTCTCAAGAGACCCAGTACTTC
>many|TRBV19|.|TRBJ1-5
CASIDTISNQPQHF
TGTGCCAGTATCGATACAATTAGCAATCAGCCCCAGCATTTT
>.|TRBV7-3|TRBD1|TRBJ2-3
CASRYRGGTDTQYF
TGTGCCAGCAGGTACAGGGGGGGCACAGATACGCAGTATTTT
>.|TRBV7-2|TRBD1|TRBJ1-1
CASSFSGQGGTEAFF
TGTGCCAGCAGCTTCTCGGGACAGGGAGGCACTGAAGCTTTCTTT
>.|TRBV28|TRBD2|TRBJ2-1
CASKISGGSRNEQFF
TGTGCCAGCAAGATTAGCGGGGGGTCTCGGAATGAGCAGTTCTTC
>many|TRBV15|.|TRBJ2-5
CATSRGGRVTQYF
TGTGCCACCAGCAGAGGAGGGCGGGTGACCCAGTACTTC
>few|TRBV6-1|.|TRBJ1-1
CASSGLTNTEAFF
TGTGCCAGCAGTGGGCTTACGAACACTGAAGCTTTCTTT
>few|TRBV12-3/TRBV12-4|.|TRBJ2-1
CASSLAGGPLNEQFF
TGTGCCAGCAGTTTAGCGGGGGGGCCACTTAATGAGCAGTTCTTC
>few|TRBV7-2|.|TRBJ2-3
CASSLGRTDTQYF
TGTGCCAGCAGCTTAGGGAGAACAGATACGCAGTATTTT
>few|TRBV30|.|TRBJ2-5
CAWSVDIRGVRETQYF
TGTGCCTGGAGCGTGGACATAAGGGGAGTAAGAGAGACCCAGTACTTC
>few|TRBV30|.|TRBJ2-5
CAWTGTSSRETQYF
TGTGCCTGGACGGGGACATCCTCTCGGGAGACCCAGTACTTC
>few|TRBV7-2|TRBD2|TRBJ2-1
CASSGLAGRDEQFF
TGTGCCAGCAGCGGGCTAGCGGGACGGGATGAGCAGTTCTTC
>once|TRBV7-2|.|TRBJ2-3
CASSARTGTDTQYF
TGTGCCAGCAGCGCCAGGACTGGCACAGATACGCAGTATTTT
>.|TRBV6-1|.|TRBJ2-3
CASSEAPGVATGELYF
TGTGCCAGCAGTGAAGCTCCAGGGGTTGCCACCGGGGAGCTGTATTTT